The 19 T cell receptor beta chains below were found in one sample sequenced in a study of a mutant IDH1 vaccine in newly diagnosed glioma. Time point defined: week 5, during vaccination. It was 300 ug of mutant IDH1 20-mer peptide that made up each vaccine dose, given with topical imiquimod. These TCRs are of unknown antigen specificity. Profiling relied on immunoSEQ multiplex PCR, and the TCRdb table lists in-frame clones only, not all of them. The table shows about 53,000 clones, with around 80% occurring only once. The sample in question was PBMCs, obtained from a glioma patient whose treatment included an IDH1 peptide vaccine. The receptors stem from a woman in her forties or fifties with glioma.

The chain has TRBV27 and TRBJ2-7, with D perhaps TRBD1 or TRBD2 (6 bases each). Germline V CDR1 and CDR2: MNHEY, SMNVEV (reference sequence). The V end was cut by 8 bases, the J end by 2 bases, with 13 bases between. This CDR3 has 13 residues. CDR3 sequence: CASSLGGPYEQYF. The CDR3 nucleotides read TGTGCCAGCTCATTGGGGGGCCCCTACGAGCAGTACTTC.

The J gene is TRBJ1-2, the V gene TRBV25-1; TRBD1 is a possible D gene (6 bases). CDR3 length: 12 amino acids. V lost 8 bases and J lost 3, with 10 bases in between. Germline CDR1 MGHDK, CDR2 SYGVNS. The CDR3: CASSWGHYGYTF. The CDR3 DNA is TGTGCCAGCTCATGGGGGCACTATGGCTACACCTTC.

This clone turned up a few times. The chain uses TRBV7-6 and TRBJ1-5, with D hard to call. Per germline, CDR1 SGHVS and CDR2 FNYEAQ. The ends were cut back, 5 bases at V and 0 bases at J, with 11 bases in the middle. The CDR3 is 15 residues long. DNA of the CDR3: TGTGCCAGCAGCCCAGGACTGAATAGCAATCAGCCCCAGCATTTT. Translation: CASSPGLNSNQPQHF.

This clone was detected only once. The chain recombines TRBV7-9 with TRBJ2-5, with 7 bases that match TRBD1. V shed 5 bases, J shed 2 bases, and the junction held 2 bases outside the gene matches. CDR1 is SEHNR and CDR2 is FQNEAQ in the germline V gene (reference sequence). The CDR3 spans 13 residues. CDR3 bases: TGTGCCAGCAGCCCGGGACAGCAAGAGACCCAGTACTTC. Residues: CASSPGQQETQYF.

The chain joins TRBV19 to TRBJ1-6; no clear D gene. Germline V gene data show CDR1 as LNHDA and CDR2 as SQIVND (reference sequence). This CDR3 region has 14 residues. Deletions cut 6 bases from V and 3 bases from J, with 9 bases between. CDR3 coding DNA: TGTGCCAGTAGAGGACTGGACTATAATTCACCCCTCCACTTT. It specifies CASRGLDYNSPLHF.

The V and J genes are TRBV2 and TRBJ1-5; possibly TRBD1 for D (5 bases). The CDR3 sequence is 13 residues long. Germline V gives CDR1 SNHLY, CDR2 FYNNEI. V dropped 7 bases and J dropped 4 bases, with 11 bases sitting between them. CDR3 in amino acids: CASTWAGNQPQHF. CDR3 coding DNA: TGTGCCAGCACTTGGGCAGGGAATCAGCCCCAGCATTTT.

V and J are TRBV7-9 and TRBJ1-2, with a possible D match to TRBD1 (5 bases). V shed 3 bases and J shed 5 bases, with 7 bases lying between them. The germline gives CDR1 SEHNR, CDR2 FQNEAQ (reference sequence). The CDR3 has 12 amino acids. In nucleotides, the CDR3 is TGTGCCAGCAGCTTCCGGGGGTATGGCTACACCTTC. This sequence encodes CASSFRGYGYTF.

The CDR3 DNA is TGTGCCAGCAGCCTGGACAGGGTTAGTTCACCCCTCCACTTT. Translation gives CASSLDRVSSPLHF. The chain recombines TRBV27 with TRBJ1-6, with 8 bases fitting TRBD1. From germline, CDR1 is MNHEY and CDR2 SMNVEV (reference sequence). The CDR3 sequence is 14 residues long. The ends lost 6 bases at V and 9 bases at J; junction bases unmatched: 7.

The chain couples TRBV27 to TRBJ2-6; D unresolved. The V and J ends lost 7 bases and 0 bases respectively, with 13 bases between them. The CDR3 contains 16 residues. CDR1 and CDR2 from the germline V gene are MNHEY and SMNVEV (reference sequence). The CDR3 coding sequence is TGTGCCAGCATTGGAAGTGTTGACTCTGGGGCCAACGTCCTGACTTTC. Encoded protein: CASIGSVDSGANVLTF.

The chain carries TRBV5-1 and TRBJ2-7; the D gene is possibly TRBD1 (5 bases). Germline V gene data show CDR1 as SGHRS and CDR2 as YFSETQ. This CDR3 is 15 amino acids long. Trimming took 3 bases from V and 0 from J, leaving 13 bases between them. CDR3 sequence: CASSYDSYNSYEQYF. The CDR3 DNA follows: TGCGCCAGCAGCTATGACAGTTACAACTCCTACGAGCAGTACTTC. The variable domain in full, completed from reference TRBV5-1 and TRBJ2-7, reads KAGVTQTPRYLIKTRGQQVTLSCSPISGHRSVSWYQQTPGQGLQFLFEYFSETQRNKGNFPGRFSGRQFSNSRSEMNVSTLELGDSALYLCASSYDSYNSYEQYFGPGTRLTVT.

V and J are TRBV5-4 and TRBJ1-1; D call uncertain. CDR1 is SGHNT and CDR2 is YYREEE in the germline V gene (reference sequence). The CDR3 sequence is 15 residues long. The V and J ends lost 5 bases and 3 bases respectively, with 17 bases between them. The CDR3 DNA reads TGTGCCAGCAGTCCACGAGAGGGATTACACACTGAAGCTTTCTTT. Translation gives CASSPREGLHTEAFF.

This clone appeared once. This chain connects TRBV2 to TRBJ2-1; 7 bases agree with TRBD2. Germline V lookup: CDR1 SNHLY, CDR2 FYNNEI. The CDR3 has 14 amino acids. J gave up 9 bases and V 7 bases, and 12 bases lay outside the gene matches. CDR3 region: CASKGRVGSVEQFF. CDR3 DNA: TGTGCCAGCAAGGGGAGGGTCGGGTCGGTTGAGCAGTTCTTC.

The chain uses TRBV5-1 and TRBJ2-1, with 9 bases fitting TRBD1. The CDR3 is 15 residues long. The germline V gene encodes CDR1 SGHRS and CDR2 YFSETQ. The trim removed 7 bases at V and 7 bases at J, leaving 12 bases unmatched. The DNA for the CDR3 is TGCGCCAGCCGTCCGGGGACAGGGCGTCGAAATGAGCAGTTCTTC. Protein: CASRPGTGRRNEQFF.

This rearrangement joins TRBV9 to TRBJ1-2, with unresolved D. With 0 bases removed from V and 1 base from J, the gap between germline ends came to 7 bases. Germline CDR1 and CDR2: SGDLS and YYNGEE. The CDR3 is 14 residues long. The CDR3 region is CASSVVEVNYGYTF. Here the CDR3 DNA reads TGTGCCAGCAGCGTAGTTGAAGTTAACTATGGCTACACCTTC.

This clone appeared once. The rearrangement uses TRBV6-5 and TRBJ2-7, with D hard to call. V was trimmed by 2 bases and J by 2 bases, leaving 10 bases between them. The CDR3 runs to 14 residues. Germline V lookup: CDR1 MNHEY, CDR2 SVGAGI. Written as DNA, the CDR3 is TGTGCCAGCAGTTACATAGGGAACCCCTACGAGCAGTACTTC. Its protein is CASSYIGNPYEQYF.

A few counts support this clone. The V and J genes are TRBV15 and TRBJ2-2, with 10 bases matching TRBD1. CDR1 and CDR2 from the germline V gene are LNHNV and YYDKDF (reference sequence). V lost 7 bases to trimming and J lost 8 bases; unmatched junction nucleotides: 10. CDR3 length: 15 residues. The CDR3 reads CATTERQGAIGELFF. The CDR3, as DNA: TGTGCCACCACCGAAAGACAGGGGGCGATTGGGGAGCTGTTTTTT.

The V call is TRBV19, the J call TRBJ1-2; maybe TRBD1 (5 bases). Trimming took 0 bases from V and 7 from J, leaving 15 bases between them. The CDR3 loop spans 15 amino acids. Germline V gives CDR1 LNHDA, CDR2 SQIVND (reference sequence). The CDR3 here is CASSIDYAGRSGYTF. In DNA form, the CDR3 reads TGTGCCAGTAGTATAGATTACGCAGGGAGGAGTGGCTACACCTTC.

The CDR3 DNA sequence: TGTGCCATCGGAGATAGCAATCAGCCCCAGCATTTT. Encoded protein: CAIGDSNQPQHF. The chain joins TRBV10-3 to TRBJ1-5; unclear D gene. The CDR3 totals 12 residues. V shed 8 bases and J shed 0 bases, with 5 bases lying between them. CDR1 and CDR2 from the germline V gene are ENHRY and SYGVKD.

The chain combines TRBV29-1 with TRBJ2-3, with TRBD1 matching 11 bases. Trimming took 6 bases from V and 6 from J; bases not matched to a gene: 5. Germline V gene lookup returns CDR1 SQVTM and CDR2 ANQGSEA. The CDR3 covers 13 residues. This CDR3 reads CSVWTGGADTQYF. The CDR3 DNA is TGCAGCGTCTGGACAGGGGGCGCGGATACGCAGTATTTT.